What follows are 20 T cell receptor beta chains derived from one specimen sequenced in a study of shared clonotypes between healthy human individuals. CD45RO-negative CD8 cells positively selected for CCR7 made up the naive population, which excluded terminally differentiated effector memory CD45RA+ cells. Some clones are missing from TCRdb's copy, which holds only in-frame ones; the method was immunoSEQ multiplex PCR. The data contain about 2.1 million clones, just over 90% of them singletons. Input material: naive CD8+ T cells from PBMCs. Source of these receptors: a man younger than 30 in good health. Some clones in this sample may be carry-over from other donors' samples.

The chain links TRBV11-2 to TRBJ2-1, with D unclear. CDR1 is SGHAT, CDR2 FQNNGV, per germline. The germline V and J ends were trimmed by 1 base and 2 bases, with 12 bases remaining between them. The CDR3 covers 16 residues. The CDR3 sequence is CASSLGLELTYNEQFF. The DNA of the CDR3 is TGTGCCAGCAGCTTAGGTCTGGAACTAACCTACAATGAGCAGTTCTTC.

The genes are TRBV11-1 and TRBJ1-1, with D unclear. Deletions cut 2 bases from V and 0 bases from J, with 10 bases between. Germline-derived CDR1 and CDR2 are SGHAT and FQDESV (reference sequence). This CDR3 region has 15 residues. The CDR3 DNA follows: TGTGCCAGCAGCTTACTCCTGGGTTTGAACACTGAAGCTTTCTTT. Protein: CASSLLLGLNTEAFF. The variable domain in full, with the rest retrieved from reference TRBV11-1 and TRBJ1-1, is EAEVAQSPRYKITEKSQAVAFWCDPISGHATLYWYRQILGQGPELLVQFQDESVVDDSQLPKDRFSAERLKGVDSTLKIQPAELGDSAMYLCASSLLLGLNTEAFFGQGTRLTVV.

This chain links TRBV9 with TRBJ2-7; possibly TRBD2 for D (5 bases). Germline V gene data show CDR1 as SGDLS and CDR2 as YYNGEE. CDR3 size: 14 residues. V lost 1 base to trimming and J lost 4 bases, with 12 bases between them. CDR3 sequence: CASSVYEGAYEQYF. The DNA for the CDR3 is TGTGCCAGCAGCGTATACGAGGGAGCATACGAGCAGTACTTC.

V is TRBV13 and J is TRBJ2-6; either TRBD1 or TRBD2 may supply D (5 bases each). V was shortened by 1 base and J by 0 bases, with 13 bases between the two germline ends. CDR1 is PRHDT and CDR2 is FYEKMQ in the germline V gene (reference sequence). This CDR3 spans 18 amino acids. As DNA, the CDR3 is TGTGCCAGCAGCTTAGATGGTGGGGGTAGCTCTGGGGCCAACGTCCTGACTTTC. It specifies CASSLDGGGSSGANVLTF. Full variable domain (missing parts from reference TRBV13 and TRBJ2-6): AAGVIQSPRHLIKEKRETATLKCYPIPRHDTVYWYQQGPGQDPQFLISFYEKMQSDKGSIPDRFSAQQFSDYHSELNMSSLELGDSALYFCASSLDGGGSSGANVLTFGAGSRLTVL.

In this sample, this clone turned up a few times. This sample also contains other DNA sequences that code for the same CDR3. CDR3 DNA sequence: TGTGCCAGCAGCTTAGGCGGGAGTGGATACAATGAGCAGTTCTTC. Encoded protein: CASSLGGSGYNEQFF. The chain is built from TRBV13 and TRBJ2-1, with a weak D call TRBD2 (6 bases). V lost 0 bases, J lost 4 bases, and 10 bases lay in between. Germline V gene lookup returns CDR1 PRHDT and CDR2 FYEKMQ (reference sequence). CDR3 length: 15 residues.

J is TRBJ2-1 and V is TRBV27; 7 nucleotides align to TRBD2. V was clipped by 7 bases and J by 4 bases; unmatched bases: 10. The germline V gene encodes CDR1 MNHEY and CDR2 SMNVEV (reference sequence). This CDR3 has 15 amino acids. CDR3 sequence: CASTLGVSGYNEQFF. The CDR3 DNA sequence: TGTGCCAGCACCCTCGGGGTTAGCGGGTACAATGAGCAGTTCTTC.

The genes are TRBV9 and TRBJ2-7, with D maybe TRBD2 (5 bases). Germline V lookup: CDR1 SGDLS, CDR2 YYNGEE. This CDR3 region has 15 residues. Trimming pared 0 bases from V and 5 bases from J, leaving 15 bases between. CDR3 sequence: CASSVGAAGPDEQYF. CDR3 bases: TGTGCCAGCAGCGTAGGAGCGGCGGGCCCCGACGAGCAGTACTTC. The complete variable domain, with remaining parts taken from reference TRBV9 and TRBJ2-7, reads DSGVTQTPKHLITATGQRVTLRCSPRSGDLSVYWYQQSLDQGLQFLIQYYNGEERAKGNILERFSAQQFPDLHSELNLSSLELGDSALYFCASSVGAAGPDEQYFGPGTRLTVT.

The chain employs TRBV29-1 and TRBJ2-1, with TRBD2 identical over 8 bases. Germline values: CDR1 SQVTM, CDR2 ANQGSEA. The CDR3 length is 14 residues. J gave up 12 bases and V 1 base, and 11 bases lay outside the gene matches. The CDR3 nucleotides read TGCAGCGTTGAAGTTGGACTAGCCCCCGAGGGGCAGTTCTTC. This sequence encodes CSVEVGLAPEGQFF.

The V and J genes are TRBV7-3 and TRBJ1-1; D not resolved. The V and J ends lost 2 bases and 0 bases respectively, with 7 bases between them. Germline V CDR1 and CDR2: SGHTA, FQGTGA. The CDR3 contains 14 residues. Here the CDR3 reads CASSLLTLNTEAFF. The CDR3 nucleotides read TGTGCCAGCAGCTTACTTACGCTGAACACTGAAGCTTTCTTT.

To note about this clone: The same CDR3 arises from other DNA sequences in this sample as well. This sequence joins TRBV27 and TRBJ1-1, with D perhaps TRBD1 (5 bases). The V and J ends lost 3 bases and 0 bases respectively, with 8 bases between them. CDR3 size: 14 residues. Looked up from germline, CDR1 is MNHEY and CDR2 is SMNVEV (reference sequence). The CDR3 is CASSLGGLNTEAFF. CDR3 DNA: TGTGCCAGCAGTTTGGGGGGGTTGAACACTGAAGCTTTCTTT.

V is TRBV19 and J is TRBJ2-3; 10 bases fit TRBD2. CDR1 and CDR2 (germline): LNHDA, SQIVND (reference sequence). V lost 9 bases to trimming and J lost 0 bases; unmatched junction nucleotides: 3. The CDR3 extends over 14 amino acids. In DNA, the CDR3 is TGTGCCAGCAGCGGGAGGGCTAGCACAGATACGCAGTATTTT. It codes for CASSGRASTDTQYF.

This clone was observed once. The chain joins TRBV28 to TRBJ2-2; D remains ambiguous. With 1 base removed from V and 1 base from J, the gap between germline ends came to 7 bases. This CDR3 region has 15 residues. Germline values: CDR1 MDHEN, CDR2 SYDVKM. Here the CDR3 reads CASSLLWGNTGELFF. For the CDR3, the DNA is TGTGCCAGCAGTTTATTGTGGGGGAACACCGGGGAGCTGTTTTTT.

The chain uses TRBV18 and TRBJ1-4; D unresolved. Trimming stripped 2 bases from V and 8 bases from J, with 12 bases between. CDR3 length: 14 amino acids. The germline gives CDR1 KGHSH, CDR2 LQKENI. The CDR3 bases are TGTGCCAGCTCACCAATTCCGGGCCCCGAAAAACTGTTTTTT. Translation gives CASSPIPGPEKLFF.

This sequence joins TRBV14 and TRBJ2-7, with 9 bases identical to TRBD2. V lost 4 bases to trimming and J lost 3 bases; unmatched junction nucleotides: 10. Germline CDR1 reads SGHDN; CDR2 reads FVKESK. CDR3 length: 16 residues. CDR3 residues: CASSPVRTSEVYEQYF. CDR3 DNA sequence: TGTGCCAGCAGCCCAGTGAGGACTAGCGAGGTCTACGAGCAGTACTTC.

About this clone itself: Other DNA sequences in this specimen translate into the identical CDR3. This rearrangement joins TRBV2 to TRBJ2-7; D not certain. From germline, CDR1 is SNHLY and CDR2 FYNNEI. CDR3 length: 14 residues. V shed 4 bases and J shed 0 bases, with 10 bases lying between them. The chain's CDR3 is CASSGTESSYEQYF. The CDR3, as DNA: TGTGCCAGCAGTGGTACTGAGAGCTCCTACGAGCAGTACTTC. Using reference TRBV2 and TRBJ2-7 for the parts outside the CDR3, the full variable domain is EPEVTQTPSHQVTQMGQEVILRCVPISNHLYFYWYRQILGQKVEFLVSFYNNEISEKSEIFDDQFSVERPDGSNFTLKIRSTKLEDSAMYFCASSGTESSYEQYFGPGTRLTVT.

The chain is built from TRBV5-1 and TRBJ2-1; D ambiguous. Germline V gene sequence: CDR1 SGHRS, CDR2 YFSETQ. V lost 5 bases and J 1 base, leaving 13 bases between the germline ends. This CDR3 is 15 amino acids long. The CDR3 DNA reads TGCGCCAGCAGTCCCGACTGGGGTTCCTACAATGAGCAGTTCTTC. Protein: CASSPDWGSYNEQFF.

This clone has just one count. CDR3 amino acids: CSVGGGESASYEQYF. CDR3 in DNA: TGCAGCGTTGGAGGGGGAGAAAGCGCATCCTACGAGCAGTACTTC. The V and J genes are TRBV29-1 and TRBJ2-7; D possibly corresponds to TRBD1 (6 bases). CDR1 is SQVTM and CDR2 is ANQGSEA in the germline V gene. The V end lost 4 bases, the J end lost 1 base, and 17 bases lay between the germline ends. The CDR3 contains 15 residues.

The rearrangement uses TRBV28 and TRBJ2-1, with 10 positions matching TRBD2. Germline V lookup: CDR1 MDHEN, CDR2 SYDVKM. The CDR3 sequence is 14 residues long. Trimming took 5 bases from V and 10 from J; bases not matched to a gene: 8. This CDR3 reads CASSRPSGSGEQFF. DNA of the CDR3: TGTGCCAGCAGTCGTCCTAGCGGGAGCGGAGAGCAGTTCTTC.

The rearrangement joins TRBV28 to TRBJ1-4, with 8 bases lining up with TRBD1. CDR1 and CDR2 (germline): MDHEN, SYDVKM. V gave up 5 bases and J gave up 3 bases; unmatched junction bases: 5. This CDR3 region has 15 residues. The CDR3 nucleotides read TGTGCCAGCAGTCCATTGACAGGGGCTAATGAAAAACTGTTTTTT. Translating it yields CASSPLTGANEKLFF. Filled out from reference TRBV28 and TRBJ1-4, the complete variable domain reads DVKVTQSSRYLVKRTGEKVFLECVQDMDHENMFWYRQDPGLGLRLIYFSYDVKMKEKGDIPEGYSVSREKKERFSLILESASTNQTSMYLCASSPLTGANEKLFFGSGTQLSVL.

J is TRBJ2-1 and V is TRBV5-6, with D maybe TRBD2 (5 bases). The CDR3 is 12 residues long. Germline V gene data show CDR1 as SGHDT and CDR2 as YYEEEE. Trimming left V 4 bases short and J 12 bases short, with 14 bases between. CDR3 sequence reads: CASSNQIAGQFF. The CDR3 DNA reads as TGTGCCAGCAGCAACCAGATCGCGGGGCAGTTCTTC.